This entry lists 11 T cell receptor beta chains sequenced from one sample in a study of blood T cell repertoires in COVID-19. Repertoires were generated with immunoSEQ multiplex PCR, while TCRdb's copy carries only in-frame clones and drops some. In the table there are 360,000 or so clones, around 87% of which are singletons. Sequences were obtained from peripheral blood. All receptors come from a man in his late teens or twenties with active or convalescent COVID-19.

This clone was counted once. The rearrangement links TRBV27 to TRBJ2-7; TRBD2 matches 8 bases. Trimming cost V 10 bases and J 2 bases; bases outside gene matches: 7. CDR1 and CDR2 from the germline V gene are MNHEY and SMNVEV (reference sequence). This CDR3 contains 13 residues. The DNA for the CDR3 is TGTGCCACTACCGGGACTAGTACCTACGAGCAGTACTTC. Translated, it gives CATTGTSTYEQYF.

The rearrangement uses TRBV9 and TRBJ1-2; 8 positions agree with TRBD1. V was clipped by 0 bases and J by 4 bases; unmatched bases: 20. The CDR3 consists of 20 residues. Germline V CDR1 and CDR2: SGDLS, YYNGEE. CDR3 sequence (DNA): TGTGCCAGCAGCGTAGCCCGGGACAGGCCGAAAACCTCCGGGGGCTATGGCTACACCTTC. As protein: CASSVARDRPKTSGGYGYTF.

The J gene is TRBJ2-1, the V gene TRBV11-3, with TRBD2 identical over 10 bases. The V segment lost 1 base and the J segment 4 bases; nucleotides outside the gene matches: 1. Germline V gene sequence: CDR1 SGHNT, CDR2 YENEEA. CDR3 length equals 15 residues. The CDR3 here is CASSLGLAGYNEQFF. CDR3 DNA: TGTGCCAGCAGCTTAGGACTAGCGGGTTACAATGAGCAGTTCTTC.

This chain connects TRBV5-1 to TRBJ1-3; 7 bases are a match to TRBD1. V was pared by 0 bases and J by 2 bases, with 5 bases of the junction left unmatched. The CDR3 is 16 residues long. The V gene's germline CDR1 is SGHRS and CDR2 YFSETQ. CDR3 bases: TGCGCCAGCAGCTTGGACCGGACAGGCCCTGGAAACACCATATATTTT. This codes for CASSLDRTGPGNTIYF.

The rearrangement links TRBV6-1 to TRBJ2-7; D may be TRBD1 (5 bases). Germline CDR1 is MNHNS and CDR2 is SASEGT. With 2 bases removed from V and 1 base from J, the gap between germline ends came to 9 bases. The CDR3 is 14 amino acids. The CDR3 spells CASSEIGHSYEQYF. CDR3 bases: TGTGCCAGCAGTGAAATAGGACATTCCTACGAGCAGTACTTC.

The CDR3 spells CASSQWSQPQHF. The CDR3 nucleotides are TGTGCCAGCAGCCAATGGAGTCAGCCCCAGCATTTT. The genes are TRBV5-5 and TRBJ1-5, with no clear D. The CDR3 consists of 12 residues. V was cut by 4 bases and J by 6 bases, with 8 bases left in between. The germline gives CDR1 SGHKS, CDR2 YYEKEE (reference sequence).

The CDR3 coding sequence is TGTGCCAGCAGCTTGAGCTGGGACAGGGGGCTCAATGAGCAGTTCTTC. Its translation is CASSLSWDRGLNEQFF. V is TRBV5-6 and J is TRBJ2-1, with 12 bases that match TRBD1. J lost 6 bases, V lost 1 base, and 5 bases had no gene match. This CDR3 region has 16 residues. Germline CDR1 is SGHDT and CDR2 is YYEEEE.

V usage is TRBV4-3 and J usage is TRBJ2-2; 7 nucleotides agree with TRBD1. V dropped 2 bases and J dropped 4; count of bases not matched to a gene: 1. Germline V gives CDR1 LGHNA, CDR2 YSLEER. The CDR3 is made up of 14 amino acids. CDR3 amino acids: CASSQRQGTGELFF. DNA of the CDR3: TGCGCCAGCAGCCAACGACAGGGCACCGGGGAGCTGTTTTTT.

The V call is TRBV5-1, the J call TRBJ1-5, with 7 bases identical to TRBD1. The CDR3 sequence is 13 residues long. Germline V gene sequence: CDR1 SGHRS, CDR2 YFSETQ. V shed 5 bases, J shed 3 bases, and the junction held 2 bases outside the gene matches. The DNA of the CDR3 is TGCGCCAGCAGGGGGACAGTCAATCAGCCCCAGCATTTT. Its protein product is CASRGTVNQPQHF.

The chain carries TRBV7-8 and TRBJ2-1; 7 bases are shared with TRBD2. The CDR3 has 14 residues. Germline lookup yields CDR1 SGHVS and CDR2 FQNEAQ. V dropped 2 bases and J dropped 6; count of bases not matched to a gene: 4. CDR3 nucleotides: TGTGCCAGCAGCTTAAGATCGGGGGGCAATGAGCAGTTCTTC. Translating it yields CASSLRSGGNEQFF.

The J gene is TRBJ2-5, the V gene TRBV15, with D perhaps TRBD2 (5 bases). Trimming removed 5 bases at V and 5 bases at J, with 15 bases between. There are 14 residues in the CDR3. Germline CDR1 and CDR2: LNHNV and YYDKDF (reference sequence). CDR3 amino acids: CATSPSLAAETQYF. The CDR3 DNA is TGTGCCACCAGCCCGAGTCTAGCTGCGGAGACCCAGTACTTC.